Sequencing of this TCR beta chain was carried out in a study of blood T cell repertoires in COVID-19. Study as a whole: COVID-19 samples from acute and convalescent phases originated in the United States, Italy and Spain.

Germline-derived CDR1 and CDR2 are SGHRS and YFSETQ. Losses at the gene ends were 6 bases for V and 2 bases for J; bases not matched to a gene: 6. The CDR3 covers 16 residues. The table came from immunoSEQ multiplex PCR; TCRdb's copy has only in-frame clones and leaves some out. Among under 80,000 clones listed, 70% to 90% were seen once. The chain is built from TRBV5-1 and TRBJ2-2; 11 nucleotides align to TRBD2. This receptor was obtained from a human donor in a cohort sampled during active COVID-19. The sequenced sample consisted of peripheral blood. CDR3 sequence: CASMTSGTRNTGELFF. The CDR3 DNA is TGCGCCAGCATGACTAGCGGGACTCGAAACACCGGGGAGCTGTTTTTT. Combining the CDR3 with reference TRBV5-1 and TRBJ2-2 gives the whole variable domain KAGVTQTPRYLIKTRGQQVTLSCSPISGHRSVSWYQQTPGQGLQFLFEYFSETQRNKGNFPGRFSGRQFSNSRSEMNVSTLELGDSALYLCASMTSGTRNTGELFFGEGSRLTVL.